Shown below are 13 T cell receptor beta chains from a single sample sequenced in a study of cytomegalovirus exposure and HLA in healthy donors. This PCR relied on a set of 60 Vbeta primers and 13 Jbeta primers. The protocol was immunoSEQ multiplex PCR, while the TCRdb copy is restricted to in-frame clones and leaves out a portion. The data show around 95,000 clones, around 83% seen once. Source material: PBMCs. The receptors here all came from a female donor in good health and CMV-seropositive.

This chain joins TRBV18 and TRBJ1-4; D is undetermined. This CDR3 has 16 residues. The germline V gene encodes CDR1 KGHSH and CDR2 LQKENI. Between the trimmed V and J ends, which lost 3 bases and 3 bases, there was a span of 14 bases. Written as DNA, the CDR3 is TGTGCCAGCTCACCTATCCGGACTGGGCCTAATGAAAAACTGTTTTTT. It yields the protein CASSPIRTGPNEKLFF.

This clone was seen a handful of times. The V call is TRBV5-1, the J call TRBJ1-1, with D tentatively TRBD1 (5 bases). V lost 3 bases to trimming and J lost 2 bases, with 17 bases between them. Per germline, CDR1 SGHRS and CDR2 YFSETQ. The CDR3 is 16 residues long. The CDR3 nucleotides read TGCGCCAGCAGCTCCAATGACAGTCCCGACAACACTGAAGCTTTCTTT. Amino acids: CASSSNDSPDNTEAFF.

The chain employs TRBV7-9 and TRBJ1-5; D uncertain. V lost 1 base to trimming and J lost 5 bases, with 9 bases between them. Germline-derived CDR1 and CDR2 are SEHNR and FQNEAQ (reference sequence). CDR3 length: 14 amino acids. CDR3 loop: CASSLGEAYQPQHF. CDR3 sequence (DNA): TGTGCCAGCAGCTTAGGGGAGGCCTATCAGCCCCAGCATTTT.

Remarks on this clone: This sample also contains other DNA sequences that code for the same CDR3. This chain connects TRBV6-5 to TRBJ2-7; D might be TRBD2 (6 bases). The CDR3 runs to 14 residues. Per the germline V gene, CDR1 is MNHEY and CDR2 is SVGAGI. Trimming took 2 bases from V and 2 from J, leaving 10 bases between them. CDR3 sequence: CASSYAGRTYEQYF. In DNA form, the CDR3 reads TGTGCCAGCAGTTACGCGGGGAGGACCTACGAGCAGTACTTC.

This clone has only a few counts. The rearrangement joins TRBV5-4 to TRBJ1-1, with 7 positions matching TRBD1. The CDR3 runs 15 residues. Germline V gene sequence: CDR1 SGHNT, CDR2 YYREEE (reference sequence). J was trimmed by 1 base and V by 2 bases; bases with no gene match: 5. Here the CDR3 reads CASSFDRVKNTEAFF. The CDR3 DNA reads as TGTGCCAGCAGCTTCGACAGGGTAAAGAACACTGAAGCTTTCTTT.

The rearrangement uses TRBV2 and TRBJ1-2; TRBD1 might be the D (5 bases). V was cut by 7 bases and J by 5 bases, with 11 bases left in between. The CDR3 covers 12 residues. Germline CDR1 SNHLY, CDR2 FYNNEI. The CDR3 reads CASTSGFYGYTF. CDR3 coding DNA: TGTGCCAGCACCTCAGGGTTTTATGGCTACACCTTC.

The J gene is TRBJ2-5, the V gene TRBV27, with D hard to call. This CDR3 region has 11 residues. Trimming took off 8 bases at V and 0 bases at J, with 4 bases between the two ends. Per the germline V gene, CDR1 is MNHEY and CDR2 is SMNVEV (reference sequence). DNA for the CDR3: TGTGCCAGCCGGTACCAAGAGACCCAGTACTTC. It specifies CASRYQETQYF.

V is TRBV7-9 and J is TRBJ2-7; 8 bases are shared with TRBD1. The ends lost 2 bases at V and 5 bases at J; junction bases unmatched: 8. This CDR3 comprises 15 residues. CDR1 is SEHNR, CDR2 FQNEAQ, per germline (reference sequence). The DNA for the CDR3 is TGTGCCAGCAGCTTAACGGGGCAGGGGGCAAACGAGCAGTACTTC. This translates into CASSLTGQGANEQYF. The variable domain in full, completed from reference TRBV7-9 and TRBJ2-7, reads DTGVSQNPRHKITKRGQNVTFRCDPISEHNRLYWYRQTLGQGPEFLTYFQNEAQLEKSRLLSDRFSAERPKGSFSTLEIQRTEQGDSAMYLCASSLTGQGANEQYFGPGTRLTVT.

The chain couples TRBV28 to TRBJ1-5, with 10 bases fitting TRBD1. V lost 6 bases to trimming and J lost 6 bases; unmatched junction nucleotides: 2. The germline V gene encodes CDR1 MDHEN and CDR2 SYDVKM. The length of the CDR3 is 13 residues. In nucleotides, the CDR3 is TGTGCCAGCAGAGGGGACAGGGGTCAGCCCCAGCATTTT. It yields the protein CASRGDRGQPQHF.

The rearrangement links TRBV2 to TRBJ2-3, with D possibly matching TRBD2 (5 bases). Germline CDR1 is SNHLY and CDR2 is FYNNEI. The length of the CDR3 is 15 residues. The ends were cut back, 2 bases at V and 6 bases at J, with 15 bases in the middle. The CDR3 coding sequence is TGTGCCAGCAGTGAACTAGCACAAGGGTACGATACGCAGTATTTT. Residues: CASSELAQGYDTQYF.

The chain combines TRBV28 with TRBJ1-5; D is perhaps TRBD1 (6 bases). Trimming shortened V by 10 bases and J by 9 bases, and 22 bases separated the two germline ends. The CDR3 has 14 residues. CDR1 is MDHEN, CDR2 SYDVKM, per germline. The CDR3: CATTPLGQGPPQHF. For the CDR3, the DNA is TGTGCCACCACCCCCCTGGGTCAGGGGCCGCCCCAGCATTTT.

This chain joins TRBV28 and TRBJ1-1; the D is unclear. The germline gives CDR1 MDHEN, CDR2 SYDVKM. CDR3 size: 16 residues. V was clipped by 3 bases and J by 1 base, with 15 bases between them. The CDR3 protein is CASSLPGFGKNTEAFF. In nucleotides, the CDR3 is TGTGCCAGCAGTTTGCCGGGGTTTGGAAAGAACACTGAAGCTTTCTTT.

V is TRBV10-2 and J is TRBJ1-2; a possible D gene is TRBD1 (6 bases). The CDR3 spans 15 residues. Germline-derived CDR1 and CDR2 are WSHSY and SAAADI. V lost 5 bases, J lost 8 bases, and 21 bases lay in between. CDR3 in amino acids: CASSLNDRPLWGYTF. The CDR3 DNA is TGCGCCAGCAGTCTCAATGACAGGCCCCTTTGGGGCTACACCTTC.